The 32 T cell receptor beta chains below all came from one sample that was sequenced in a study of Ad26.COV2.S vaccination and SARS-CoV-2 variants. The treatment is: some 20 received Ad26.COV2.S at low or high dose, single or two shots; 5 received placebo; per-sample allocation not given. Following the first vaccine or placebo injection, samples were taken on day 63. Some clones are missing from TCRdb's copy, which holds only in-frame ones; the method was immunoSEQ multiplex PCR. The sample carries about 320,000 clones, about 82% recorded once. The specimen was peripheral blood, collected in a trial of Ad26.COV2.S vaccine versus placebo. These receptors were taken from a person between 18 and 60 years old who received the Ad26.COV2.S COVID-19 vaccine or a placebo.

V usage is TRBV28 and J usage is TRBJ2-7, with D perhaps matching TRBD1 (5 bases). V shed 5 bases and J shed 2 bases, with 10 bases lying between them. CDR1 MDHEN and CDR2 SYDVKM come from the germline V gene. The CDR3 extends over 13 amino acids. The DNA of the CDR3 is TGTGCCAGCAGTGGAACAGGTCCCTACGAGCAGTACTTC. Translating it yields CASSGTGPYEQYF.

This clone was recorded only once. The chain carries TRBV5-6 and TRBJ1-2, with TRBD1 matching 7 bases. Trimming cost V 0 bases and J 5 bases; bases outside gene matches: 4. This CDR3 is built from 14 residues. CDR1 and CDR2 (germline): SGHDT, YYEEEE. CDR3 DNA sequence: TGTGCCAGCAGCTTGGAGGGGGCACGGTATGGCTACACCTTC. Translated: CASSLEGARYGYTF.

On this clone itself: This CDR3 is also generated by other DNA sequences in the sample. The chain joins TRBV2 to TRBJ1-1; D call uncertain. This CDR3 is 13 amino acids long. CDR1 and CDR2 from the germline V gene are SNHLY and FYNNEI. V was clipped by 4 bases and J by 1 base, with 7 bases between them. CDR3 in amino acids: CASSVSGNTEAFF. The CDR3 nucleotides read TGTGCCAGCAGTGTCTCAGGGAACACTGAAGCTTTCTTT.

The rearrangement uses TRBV6-5 and TRBJ2-7; tentatively, D is TRBD1 (6 bases). Germline V gives CDR1 MNHEY, CDR2 SVGAGI. This CDR3 is 13 amino acids long. V lost 6 bases, J lost 0 bases, and 9 bases lay in between. Written as DNA, the CDR3 is TGTGCCAGCAGGGACAGTAGCTCCTACGAGCAGTACTTC. This sequence encodes CASRDSSSYEQYF.

The rearrangement uses TRBV5-1 and TRBJ2-5, with D perhaps matching TRBD1 (6 bases). The CDR3 has 14 residues. Germline lookup yields CDR1 SGHRS and CDR2 YFSETQ. The germline V and J ends were trimmed by 2 bases and 2 bases, with 10 bases remaining between them. The CDR3 loop reads CASSLGGKQETQYF. The CDR3 nucleotides read TGCGCCAGCAGCTTAGGGGGAAAACAAGAGACCCAGTACTTC. The variable domain in full, with the rest retrieved from reference TRBV5-1 and TRBJ2-5, is KAGVTQTPRYLIKTRGQQVTLSCSPISGHRSVSWYQQTPGQGLQFLFEYFSETQRNKGNFPGRFSGRQFSNSRSEMNVSTLELGDSALYLCASSLGGKQETQYFGPGTRLLVL.

In its sample, this clone was seen a few times. This sequence joins TRBV6-1 and TRBJ1-4; no firm D call. The CDR3 runs 14 residues. Germline CDR1 reads MNHNS; CDR2 reads SASEGT. V lost 1 base and J 7 bases, leaving 10 bases between the germline ends. The CDR3 loop is CASSEGKGSEKLFF. In DNA form, the CDR3 reads TGTGCCAGCAGTGAAGGGAAGGGATCTGAAAAACTGTTTTTT.

The chain has TRBV4-2 and TRBJ1-6; D unclear. The CDR3 consists of 13 residues. Germline V gene sequence: CDR1 LGHNA, CDR2 YNFKEQ. Trimming left V 2 bases short and J 6 bases short, with 5 bases between. As DNA, the CDR3 is TGTGCCAGCAGCCAACCTCTTAATTCACCCCTCCACTTT. Its protein product is CASSQPLNSPLHF.

This chain joins TRBV4-1 and TRBJ2-1; weak D call: TRBD1 (6 bases). Trimming pared 0 bases from V and 7 bases from J, leaving 13 bases between. This CDR3 comprises 15 residues. Germline CDR1 and CDR2: MGHRA and YSYEKL. The CDR3 loop is CASSQEARGVNEQFF. CDR3 nucleotide sequence: TGCGCCAGCAGCCAAGAGGCCAGGGGAGTTAATGAGCAGTTCTTC.

This clone was seen only a few times. The chain is built from TRBV7-3 and TRBJ2-6, with a tentative D call TRBD1 (6 bases). The germline CDR1 and CDR2 sequences are SGHTA and FQGTGA. This CDR3 is 15 amino acids long. Trimming removed 3 bases from V and 1 base from J, with 7 bases in between. CDR3 sequence: CASSFQGSGANVLTF. In DNA, the CDR3 is TGTGCCAGCAGCTTTCAGGGGTCTGGGGCCAACGTCCTGACTTTC.

Only a few counts were recorded for this clone. The chain couples TRBV27 to TRBJ2-4; 11 positions match TRBD1. CDR1 and CDR2 (germline): MNHEY, SMNVEV (reference sequence). Trimming took 3 bases from V and 5 from J; bases not matched to a gene: 6. The CDR3 spans 16 residues. Here the CDR3 DNA reads TGTGCCAGCAGTTTCCTCGGACAGGGGGCCCAAAACATTCAGTACTTC. It yields the protein CASSFLGQGAQNIQYF.

This clone is a singleton in its sample. The chain employs TRBV28 and TRBJ2-5; 8 nucleotides agree with TRBD2. V lost 5 bases, J lost 5 bases, and 7 bases stayed unmatched. Germline V gives CDR1 MDHEN, CDR2 SYDVKM. The CDR3 runs to 14 residues. The CDR3 sequence: CASSPPGGRETQYF. The CDR3 DNA reads as TGTGCCAGCAGTCCGCCGGGGGGGCGGGAGACCCAGTACTTC.

The chain carries TRBV10-3 and TRBJ1-3, with a tentative D call TRBD1 (5 bases). V lost 5 bases and J 7 bases, leaving 12 bases between the germline ends. The germline V gene encodes CDR1 ENHRY and CDR2 SYGVKD. There are 13 residues in the CDR3. CDR3 nucleotide sequence: TGTGCCATCAGTAAACAGGTGTCGAACACCATATATTTT. Translating it yields CAISKQVSNTIYF.

V and J are TRBV4-2 and TRBJ2-2, with D tentatively TRBD2 (6 bases). The CDR3 length is 15 residues. V was trimmed by 4 bases and J by 2 bases, leaving 11 bases between them. Germline V gene sequence: CDR1 LGHNA, CDR2 YNFKEQ. The CDR3 here is CASSPGDLNTGELFF. Written as DNA, the CDR3 is TGTGCCAGCAGCCCGGGGGATCTAAACACCGGGGAGCTGTTTTTT.

This clone was observed a few times. This chain joins TRBV9 and TRBJ1-2, with D uncertain. The CDR3 sequence is 13 residues long. Trimming removed 4 bases at V and 8 bases at J, with 15 bases between. Per germline, CDR1 SGDLS and CDR2 YYNGEE. Here the CDR3 DNA reads TGTGCCAGCAGCATCGACCCCTTGCGCGGCTACACCTTC. As protein: CASSIDPLRGYTF.

The chain carries TRBV27 and TRBJ1-1, with D unresolved. Germline CDR1 reads MNHEY; CDR2 reads SMNVEV (reference sequence). The CDR3 loop spans 13 amino acids. V gave up 3 bases and J gave up 1 base, with 6 bases separating them. CDR3 coding DNA: TGTGCCAGCAGTTTTCCCGGGAACACTGAAGCTTTCTTT. Protein sequence: CASSFPGNTEAFF.

The chain has TRBV27 and TRBJ2-7, with D perhaps being TRBD1 or TRBD2 (5 bases each). CDR1 is MNHEY, CDR2 SMNVEV, per germline (reference sequence). The V and J ends lost 8 bases and 0 bases respectively, with 20 bases between them. CDR3 size: 16 residues. Here the CDR3 reads CASASRGDLGSYEQYF. In nucleotides, the CDR3 is TGTGCCAGCGCCTCCCGAGGGGATTTGGGCTCCTACGAGCAGTACTTC.

On this clone: Other DNA sequences from this sample encode an identical CDR3 as well. The V gene is TRBV18, the J gene TRBJ1-5, with a tentative D call TRBD1 (5 bases). The germline gives CDR1 KGHSH, CDR2 LQKENI. The length of the CDR3 is 13 residues. The V end was cut by 3 bases, the J end by 7 bases, with 10 bases between. The CDR3 region is CASSPRGDQPQHF. The CDR3 coding sequence is TGTGCCAGCTCACCCAGAGGGGACCAGCCCCAGCATTTT.

The chain employs TRBV7-2 and TRBJ1-2; 12 bases are shared with TRBD1. The ends lost 4 bases at V and 6 bases at J; junction bases unmatched: 3. The CDR3 spans 14 residues. Germline V CDR1 and CDR2: SGHTA, FQGNSA. The CDR3 DNA sequence: TGTGCCAGCAGCTCCGGGACAGGGGGCGATGGCTACACCTTC. It yields the protein CASSSGTGGDGYTF.

This chain joins TRBV29-1 and TRBJ1-2, with D possibly being TRBD1 (6 bases). Germline V gives CDR1 SQVTM, CDR2 ANQGSEA. The CDR3 covers 12 residues. V lost 7 bases, J lost 8 bases, and 17 bases lay in between. CDR3 sequence: CSAQGGAQGYTF. CDR3 sequence (DNA): TGCAGCGCCCAAGGGGGGGCTCAGGGCTACACCTTC.

This rearrangement joins TRBV11-2 to TRBJ2-4, with 12 positions matching TRBD2. Germline CDR1 reads SGHAT; CDR2 reads FQNNGV. The CDR3 spans 18 residues. V gave up 0 bases and J gave up 9 bases; unmatched junction bases: 12. CDR3 region: CASSLESLAGGLMAIQYF. CDR3 DNA sequence: TGTGCCAGCAGCTTAGAGTCTCTAGCGGGGGGGCTTATGGCCATTCAGTACTTC.

The chain links TRBV28 to TRBJ1-1; no clear D. Per germline, CDR1 MDHEN and CDR2 SYDVKM. The CDR3 sequence is 14 residues long. Trimming left V 2 bases short and J 1 base short, with 8 bases between. CDR3 in amino acids: CASSLHAANTEAFF. In DNA, the CDR3 is TGTGCCAGCAGTTTACATGCAGCGAACACTGAAGCTTTCTTT.

This chain connects TRBV4-1 to TRBJ2-3; 7 bases are a match to TRBD1. This CDR3 has 15 amino acids. After removal of 2 bases from V and 3 bases from J, the junction contained 5 bases not matched to a gene. Germline CDR1 and CDR2: MGHRA and YSYEKL. CDR3 residues: CASSQTGDATDTQYF. Here the CDR3 DNA reads TGCGCCAGCAGCCAAACAGGGGATGCGACAGATACGCAGTATTTT.

This chain uses TRBV7-9 with TRBJ2-1; D tentatively fits TRBD1 or TRBD2 (5 bases each). The germline V gene encodes CDR1 SEHNR and CDR2 FQNEAQ (reference sequence). V shed 5 bases and J shed 0 bases, with 11 bases lying between them. This CDR3 has 15 amino acids. The CDR3 DNA reads TGTGCCAGCAGCCCCCCAGGGAGCTCCTACAATGAGCAGTTCTTC. Encoded protein: CASSPPGSSYNEQFF.

This chain uses TRBV7-2 with TRBJ2-1, with 13 bases that match TRBD2. The CDR3 runs to 15 residues. Germline values: CDR1 SGHTA, CDR2 FQGNSA. Unmatched junction bases numbered 4, after V lost 3 bases and J lost 8 bases. CDR3 nucleotide sequence: TGTGCCAGCAGCTTCGGGACTAGCGGGGCCTATGAGCAGTTCTTC. It encodes CASSFGTSGAYEQFF.

The chain combines TRBV4-1 with TRBJ1-1; 10 nucleotides agree with TRBD1. With V trimmed by 1 base and J by 11 bases, 7 bases remained unmatched. This CDR3 is built from 14 residues. From germline, CDR1 is MGHRA and CDR2 YSYEKL. As DNA, the CDR3 is TGCGCCAGCAGCCAAGGACAGGGGGCAATTTCGGCTTTCTTT. Its protein product is CASSQGQGAISAFF.

This clone was counted a single time. V usage is TRBV5-1 and J usage is TRBJ1-2; a weak D match, TRBD1 (5 bases). Germline V gene data show CDR1 as SGHRS and CDR2 as YFSETQ. The CDR3 totals 15 residues. With 2 bases removed from V and 8 bases from J, the gap between germline ends came to 19 bases. In DNA form, the CDR3 reads TGCGCCAGCAGCTTAGCCGGGACCTACGTGGGGGGCTACACCTTC. Protein product: CASSLAGTYVGGYTF.

This chain uses TRBV5-4 with TRBJ2-5, with a possible D match to TRBD1 (5 bases). The V end was cut by 4 bases, the J end by 2 bases, with 9 bases between. Looked up from germline, CDR1 is SGHNT and CDR2 is YYREEE (reference sequence). The CDR3 totals 13 residues. Written as DNA, the CDR3 is TGTGCCAGCAGCCCAGACAGACAAGAGACCCAGTACTTC. This sequence encodes CASSPDRQETQYF.

This chain connects TRBV7-3 to TRBJ2-2, with 8 bases identical to TRBD1. Germline V gives CDR1 SGHTA, CDR2 FQGTGA. Trimming took 4 bases from V and 8 from J; bases not matched to a gene: 9. CDR3 size: 15 residues. The CDR3 region has the DNA TGTGCCAGCAGCTCGGACAGGGTGGGATTGGGGGAGCTGTTTTTT. Its protein product is CASSSDRVGLGELFF.

A word on this clone: Other DNA sequences of this sample code for an identical CDR3. This chain connects TRBV28 to TRBJ1-2; unclear D gene. The CDR3 is made up of 12 amino acids. Trimming removed 2 bases at V and 5 bases at J, with 6 bases between. Per the germline V gene, CDR1 is MDHEN and CDR2 is SYDVKM. CDR3 in DNA: TGTGCCAGCAGTTTAGTCAGATATGGCTACACCTTC. This translates into CASSLVRYGYTF.

This clone was found a few times. The V gene is TRBV5-5, the J gene TRBJ2-7, with D hard to call. The CDR3 sequence is 11 residues long. The germline V gene encodes CDR1 SGHKS and CDR2 YYEKEE (reference sequence). Trimming shortened V by 4 bases and J by 12 bases, and 14 bases separated the two germline ends. The DNA of the CDR3 is TGTGCCAGCAGCCAAGACTCCCCTTGGTACTTC. Protein product: CASSQDSPWYF.

This rearrangement joins TRBV28 to TRBJ1-6, with D uncertain. The CDR3 spans 11 residues. V was clipped by 9 bases and J by 9 bases, with 9 bases between them. The germline CDR1 and CDR2 sequences are MDHEN and SYDVKM. CDR3 in amino acids: CASSPGSPLHF. CDR3 in DNA: TGTGCCAGTTCACCGGGTTCACCCCTCCACTTT. Based on the CDR3 plus reference TRBV28 and TRBJ1-6, the full variable domain is DVKVTQSSRYLVKRTGEKVFLECVQDMDHENMFWYRQDPGLGLRLIYFSYDVKMKEKGDIPEGYSVSREKKERFSLILESASTNQTSMYLCASSPGSPLHFGNGTRLTVT.

V and J are TRBV28 and TRBJ2-3; perhaps TRBD2 as D (7 bases). Germline assignment: CDR1 MDHEN and CDR2 SYDVKM. The CDR3 is 15 amino acids. V was cut by 3 bases and J by 1 base, with 11 bases left in between. The CDR3 DNA follows: TGTGCCAGCAGTTTGGGCGGGGGCGGCACAGATACGCAGTATTTT. Its translation: CASSLGGGGTDTQYF.